A selection of T cell receptor beta chains follows, all from one sample in a study of early T cells in non-severe SARS-CoV-2 infection. Each CDR3 protein is one row after TCRdb ran MiXCR on the 5' RACE reads. The sample shows over 95,000 distinct CDR3 sequences, roughly 17% of them seen only once. Input material: whole blood. The receptors derive from an adult who was a healthcare worker with PCR-confirmed SARS-CoV-2 infection or an uninfected control (not recorded which). The CDR3 runs from the conserved cysteine through the conserved F or W. Each record gives: D gene, V gene, clone size, J gene, CDR3 DNA, CDR3 protein. The D gene is left open where the match is weak. The listing skips clone size in some rows; elsewhere it reads once, few, many or a size class.

d_gene: NA
v_gene: TRBV9
abundance: NA
j_gene: TRBJ2-4
CDR3nt: TGTGCCAGCAGCCCCGCCGGGACACTTAAAAACATTCAGTACTTC
CDR3aa: CASSPAGTLKNIQYF

d_gene: NA
v_gene: TRBV28
abundance: NA
j_gene: TRBJ2-7
CDR3nt: TGTGCCAGCAGGGGGTATAGGTCCTACGAGCAGTACTTC
CDR3aa: CASRGYRSYEQYF

d_gene: NA
v_gene: TRBV5-6
abundance: NA
j_gene: TRBJ2-5
CDR3nt: TGTGCCAGCAGCTCTGGGTGGAGCCAAGAGACCCAGTACTTC
CDR3aa: CASSSGWSQETQYF

d_gene: NA
v_gene: TRBV6-1
abundance: few
j_gene: TRBJ2-1
CDR3nt: TGTGCCAGCAATGACTGGAGCTCCTACAATGAGCAGTTCTTC
CDR3aa: CASNDWSSYNEQFF

d_gene: NA
v_gene: TRBV7-9
abundance: NA
j_gene: TRBJ2-3
CDR3nt: TGTGCCAGCGGACGCACTAGCACAGATACGCAGTATTTT
CDR3aa: CASGRTSTDTQYF

d_gene: TRBD1
v_gene: TRBV9
abundance: NA
j_gene: TRBJ1-4
CDR3nt: TGTGCCAGCAGCGAGACAGGGACGGAGAAAAAACTGTTTTTT
CDR3aa: CASSETGTEKKLFF

d_gene: NA
v_gene: TRBV28
abundance: few
j_gene: TRBJ1-6
CDR3nt: TGTGCCAGCAGTGACGTGGGGGGGCTCCTTAATTCACCCCTCCACTTT
CDR3aa: CASSDVGGLLNSPLHF

d_gene: NA
v_gene: TRBV20-1
abundance: few
j_gene: TRBJ2-4
CDR3nt: TGCAGTGCTAGTTTCCAGGACATTCAGTACTTC
CDR3aa: CSASFQDIQYF

d_gene: NA
v_gene: TRBV18
abundance: NA
j_gene: TRBJ2-1
CDR3nt: TGTGCCAGCTCACCATATGTGGCAAGGGGATACAATGAGCAGTTCTTC
CDR3aa: CASSPYVARGYNEQFF

d_gene: TRBD1
v_gene: TRBV27
abundance: NA
j_gene: TRBJ2-5
CDR3nt: TGTGCCACGCAACCGGGACAGGTGGGGCAAGAGACCCAGTACTTC
CDR3aa: CATQPGQVGQETQYF

d_gene: NA
v_gene: TRBV10-2
abundance: NA
j_gene: TRBJ2-7
CDR3nt: TGCGCCAGCAGTGAGTCGAGGGTCGAGCAGTACTTC
CDR3aa: CASSESRVEQYF

d_gene: TRBD1
v_gene: TRBV4-1
abundance: few
j_gene: TRBJ1-1
CDR3nt: TGCGCCAGCAGCCCTCCGGGACAGGGAGATTCTGAAGCTTTCTTT
CDR3aa: CASSPPGQGDSEAFF

d_gene: TRBD1
v_gene: TRBV5-1
abundance: few
j_gene: TRBJ2-6
CDR3nt: TGCGCCAGCAGCGCCCAGGGGGCCGGGCCTGGGGCCAACGTCCTGACTTTC
CDR3aa: CASSAQGAGPGANVLTF

d_gene: NA
v_gene: TRBV20-1
abundance: few
j_gene: TRBJ2-1
CDR3nt: TGCAGTGCTAGATCTAGTAGCGGAGTAACCTACAATGAGCAGTTCTTC
CDR3aa: CSARSSSGVTYNEQFF

d_gene: NA
v_gene: TRBV6-2/TRBV6-3
abundance: few
j_gene: TRBJ2-3
CDR3nt: TGTGCCAGCAGTTACCCCAGTTGGGTCAGGGCAGATACGCAGTATTTT
CDR3aa: CASSYPSWVRADTQYF

d_gene: NA
v_gene: TRBV29-1
abundance: few
j_gene: TRBJ1-1
CDR3nt: TGCAGCGTTGTGTCCGGGAACACTGAAGCTTTCTTT
CDR3aa: CSVVSGNTEAFF

d_gene: NA
v_gene: TRBV6-2/TRBV6-3
abundance: NA
j_gene: TRBJ1-4
CDR3nt: TGTGCCAGCAGTCCCGCCGACAGCAAACGGCTGTTTTTT
CDR3aa: CASSPADSKRLFF

d_gene: TRBD1
v_gene: TRBV7-2
abundance: NA
j_gene: TRBJ1-6
CDR3nt: TGTGCCAGCAGCTTTTCCGTGACAGGGCAGAAGCCCCTCCACTTT
CDR3aa: CASSFSVTGQKPLHF

d_gene: NA
v_gene: TRBV12-3/TRBV12-4
abundance: few
j_gene: TRBJ2-1
CDR3nt: TGTGCCAGCAGTCCGGAAGCGGAGGGTAACGATGAGCAGTTCTTC
CDR3aa: CASSPEAEGNDEQFF

d_gene: NA
v_gene: TRBV21-1
abundance: few
j_gene: TRBJ2-1
CDR3nt: TGTGCCAGCAGCAAATTGGAGGGGTCGAAGCACAGCTACAATGAGCAGTTCTTC
CDR3aa: CASSKLEGSKHSYNEQFF

d_gene: TRBD1
v_gene: TRBV20-1
abundance: NA
j_gene: TRBJ1-2
CDR3nt: TGCAGTGCTATGGCGGGCGGGGACAGGGAAGGCGGCTACACCTTC
CDR3aa: CSAMAGGDREGGYTF

d_gene: NA
v_gene: TRBV29-1
abundance: NA
j_gene: TRBJ2-7
CDR3nt: TGCAGCGTAAAGAATTACTACGAGCAGTACTTC
CDR3aa: CSVKNYYEQYF

d_gene: TRBD1
v_gene: TRBV6-5
abundance: many
j_gene: TRBJ2-7
CDR3nt: TGTGCCAGCAGGGCGACAGGGAAAGGGTACGAGCAGTACTTC
CDR3aa: CASRATGKGYEQYF

d_gene: NA
v_gene: TRBV20-1
abundance: NA
j_gene: TRBJ2-7
CDR3nt: TGCAGTGCGCAGAGTCCTCAATCTTCCTACGAGCAGTACTTC
CDR3aa: CSAQSPQSSYEQYF

d_gene: TRBD1
v_gene: TRBV29-1
abundance: NA
j_gene: TRBJ2-1
CDR3nt: TGCAGCGTCGTCGGGACAGGACTCTACAATGAGCAGTTCTTC
CDR3aa: CSVVGTGLYNEQFF

d_gene: TRBD1
v_gene: TRBV2
abundance: NA
j_gene: TRBJ1-2
CDR3nt: TGTGCCAGCAGGCCAGAAGGGACAGGGGTGCGGGGCTACACCTTC
CDR3aa: CASRPEGTGVRGYTF

d_gene: NA
v_gene: TRBV6-4
abundance: few
j_gene: TRBJ2-3
CDR3nt: TGTGCCAGCAGTGACGGACAAGATACGCAGTATTTT
CDR3aa: CASSDGQDTQYF

d_gene: NA
v_gene: TRBV14
abundance: few
j_gene: TRBJ1-1
CDR3nt: TGTGCCAGCAGCCAAGGTTCGGGAAGGTACACTGAAGCTTTCTTT
CDR3aa: CASSQGSGRYTEAFF

d_gene: NA
v_gene: TRBV19
abundance: NA
j_gene: TRBJ1-5
CDR3nt: TGTGCCAGTAGTACAGACGGGACCACCTATCAGCCCCAGCATTTT
CDR3aa: CASSTDGTTYQPQHF

d_gene: NA
v_gene: TRBV15
abundance: few
j_gene: TRBJ2-4
CDR3nt: TGTGCCACCAGCAGTATCCCGGGAGCAAAAAACATTCAGTACTTC
CDR3aa: CATSSIPGAKNIQYF

d_gene: NA
v_gene: TRBV27
abundance: NA
j_gene: TRBJ1-6
CDR3nt: TGTGCCAGCAGTTTGAGGGAGGGACTGCCACCCCTCCACTTT
CDR3aa: CASSLREGLPPLHF

d_gene: NA
v_gene: TRBV3-1
abundance: NA
j_gene: TRBJ2-1
CDR3nt: TGTGCCAGCAGCCAAGATCAGGGCCCTAAGGTATTCTTC
CDR3aa: CASSQDQGPKVFF

d_gene: TRBD1
v_gene: TRBV29-1
abundance: NA
j_gene: TRBJ1-2
CDR3nt: TGCAGCGTTCGACAGGGGTTCGGCTACACCTTC
CDR3aa: CSVRQGFGYTF

d_gene: NA
v_gene: TRBV19
abundance: NA
j_gene: TRBJ1-1
CDR3nt: TGTGCCAGTGTTGAGAGACCTACAATGAACACTGAAGCTTTCTTT
CDR3aa: CASVERPTMNTEAFF

d_gene: TRBD1
v_gene: TRBV9
abundance: NA
j_gene: TRBJ2-7
CDR3nt: TGTGCCAGCAGCGTGGACAGGGACTCTTACGAGCAGTACTTC
CDR3aa: CASSVDRDSYEQYF

d_gene: TRBD1
v_gene: TRBV3-1
abundance: NA
j_gene: TRBJ2-6
CDR3nt: TGTGCCAGCAGCCCGGAGAGGGGGCAGCGAGGGGCCAACGTCCTGACTTTC
CDR3aa: CASSPERGQRGANVLTF

d_gene: NA
v_gene: TRBV20-1
abundance: NA
j_gene: TRBJ1-2
CDR3nt: TGCAGTGCTAGTCTAAGTAACTATGGCTACACCTTC
CDR3aa: CSASLSNYGYTF

d_gene: NA
v_gene: TRBV6-5
abundance: few
j_gene: TRBJ1-5
CDR3nt: TGTGCCAGCAGGCCTTCTGGGGGCAATCAGCCCCAGCATTTT
CDR3aa: CASRPSGGNQPQHF

d_gene: NA
v_gene: TRBV30
abundance: NA
j_gene: TRBJ2-7
CDR3nt: TGTGCCTGGCGGGGAGACAGGATGGTCTACTCCGAGCAGTACTTC
CDR3aa: CAWRGDRMVYSEQYF

d_gene: NA
v_gene: TRBV7-8
abundance: NA
j_gene: TRBJ1-3
CDR3nt: TGTGCCAGCAGCATAGCGACACATCGCTCTGGAAACACCATATATTTT
CDR3aa: CASSIATHRSGNTIYF

d_gene: NA
v_gene: TRBV5-6
abundance: few
j_gene: TRBJ2-2
CDR3nt: TGTGCCAGCAGCGGGGGCGACGGGCTGGACTCCGGGGAGCTGTTTTTT
CDR3aa: CASSGGDGLDSGELFF

d_gene: NA
v_gene: TRBV12-3/TRBV12-4
abundance: NA
j_gene: TRBJ2-5
CDR3nt: TGTGCCAGCAGTTTCACCGGAGAGCAAGAGACCCAGTACTTC
CDR3aa: CASSFTGEQETQYF

d_gene: NA
v_gene: TRBV7-9
abundance: NA
j_gene: TRBJ2-1
CDR3nt: TGTGCCAGCAGCTCCTCAGGGCGGGGAAGGTACAATGAGCAGTTCTTC
CDR3aa: CASSSSGRGRYNEQFF

d_gene: NA
v_gene: TRBV27
abundance: few
j_gene: TRBJ1-2
CDR3nt: TGTGCCAGCAGTTTATCGGGCAGTAACTATGGCTACACCTTC
CDR3aa: CASSLSGSNYGYTF

d_gene: NA
v_gene: TRBV12-3/TRBV12-4
abundance: few
j_gene: TRBJ1-1
CDR3nt: TGTGCCAGCAGCCAGACAGACATTAACACTGAAGCTTTCTTT
CDR3aa: CASSQTDINTEAFF